This T cell receptor beta chain derives from a study of T cell responses to AZD1222 COVID-19 vaccine. CDR1 SGHNT and CDR2 YYREEE come from the germline V gene (reference sequence). The V and J ends lost 4 bases and 0 bases respectively, with 8 bases between them. The CDR3 covers 13 residues. Here immunoSEQ multiplex PCR was the method, and the copy in TCRdb shows in-frame clones only, minus some. In the table there are under 150,000 clones, around 93% of which are singletons. A remark on this clone: The target antigen is unknown.

Findings and caveats of the study: Elevations in Spike-specific TCR breadth and depth followed administration of two AZD1222 doses.

V usage is TRBV5-4 and J usage is TRBJ2-7; no reliable D call. The starting material was peripheral blood, obtained on day 0 of AZD1222 vaccination. The TCR originated in an adult in good health. In DNA form, the CDR3 reads TGTGCCAGCAGCCCCCAAGCCTCCTACGAGCAGTACTTC. As protein: CASSPQASYEQYF.